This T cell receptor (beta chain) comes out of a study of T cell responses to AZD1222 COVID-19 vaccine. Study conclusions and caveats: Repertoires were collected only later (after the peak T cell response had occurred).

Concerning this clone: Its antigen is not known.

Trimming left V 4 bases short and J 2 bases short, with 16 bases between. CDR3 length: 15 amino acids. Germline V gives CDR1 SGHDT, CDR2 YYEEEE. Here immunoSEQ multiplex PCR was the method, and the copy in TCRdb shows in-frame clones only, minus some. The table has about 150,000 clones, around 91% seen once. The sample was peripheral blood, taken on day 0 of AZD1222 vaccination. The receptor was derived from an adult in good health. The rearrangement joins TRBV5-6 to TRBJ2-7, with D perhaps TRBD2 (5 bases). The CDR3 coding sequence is TGTGCCAGCAGCGCCCTATCCCGGGAAGCCTACGAGCAGTACTTC. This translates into CASSALSREAYEQYF.